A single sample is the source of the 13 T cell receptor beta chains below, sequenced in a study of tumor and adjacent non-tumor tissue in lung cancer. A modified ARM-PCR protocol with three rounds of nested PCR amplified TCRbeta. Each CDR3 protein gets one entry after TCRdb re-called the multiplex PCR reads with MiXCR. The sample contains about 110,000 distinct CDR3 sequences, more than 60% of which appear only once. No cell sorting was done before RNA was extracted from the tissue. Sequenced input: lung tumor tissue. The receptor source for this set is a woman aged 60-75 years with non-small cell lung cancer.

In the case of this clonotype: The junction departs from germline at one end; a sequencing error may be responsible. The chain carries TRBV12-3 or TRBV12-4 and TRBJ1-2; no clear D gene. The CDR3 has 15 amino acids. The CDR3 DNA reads TGTGCCAGCAGCCACACCGCAGAGGGCAGCTATAGCTACACCTTC. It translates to CASSHTAEGSYSYTF.

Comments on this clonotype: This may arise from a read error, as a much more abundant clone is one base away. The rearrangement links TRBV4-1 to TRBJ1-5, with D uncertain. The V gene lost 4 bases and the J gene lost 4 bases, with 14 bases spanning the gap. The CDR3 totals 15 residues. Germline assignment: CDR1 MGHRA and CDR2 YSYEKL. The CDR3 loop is CASSRTGIDNQPQHF. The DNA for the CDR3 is TGCGCCAGCAGCCGAACCGGGATAGATAATCAGCCCCAGCATTTT.

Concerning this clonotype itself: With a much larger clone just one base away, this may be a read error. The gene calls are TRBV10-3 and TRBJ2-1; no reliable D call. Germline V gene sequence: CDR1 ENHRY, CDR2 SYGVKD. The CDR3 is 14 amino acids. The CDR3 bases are TGTGTCATCAGTGAGTCGCCAAGGGTCAATGAGCAGTTCTTC. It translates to CVISESPRVNEQFF.

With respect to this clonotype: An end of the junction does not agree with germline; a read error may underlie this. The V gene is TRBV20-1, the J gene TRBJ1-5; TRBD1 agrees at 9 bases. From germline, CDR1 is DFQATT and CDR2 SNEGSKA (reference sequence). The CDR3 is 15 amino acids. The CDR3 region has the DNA TGCAGTGTTGGACAGGGGAGCGATAGCAATCAGTCCCAGCATTTT. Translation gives CSVGQGSDSNQSQHF.

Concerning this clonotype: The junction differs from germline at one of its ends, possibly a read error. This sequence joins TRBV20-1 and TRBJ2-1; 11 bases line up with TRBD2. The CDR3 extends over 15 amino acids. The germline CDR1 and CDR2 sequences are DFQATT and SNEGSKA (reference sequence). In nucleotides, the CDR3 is TGCAGTGTTAGAAGTAGCGGGAGGGATCGCGGTGAGCAGTTCTTC. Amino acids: CSVRSSGRDRGEQFF.

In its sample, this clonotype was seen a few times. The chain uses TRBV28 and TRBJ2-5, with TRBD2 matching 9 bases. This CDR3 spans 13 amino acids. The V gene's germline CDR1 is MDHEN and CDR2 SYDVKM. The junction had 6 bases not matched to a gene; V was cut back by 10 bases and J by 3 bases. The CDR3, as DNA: TGTGCCACCCAGACTAGCGGCAAAGAGACCCAGTACTTC. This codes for CATQTSGKETQYF.

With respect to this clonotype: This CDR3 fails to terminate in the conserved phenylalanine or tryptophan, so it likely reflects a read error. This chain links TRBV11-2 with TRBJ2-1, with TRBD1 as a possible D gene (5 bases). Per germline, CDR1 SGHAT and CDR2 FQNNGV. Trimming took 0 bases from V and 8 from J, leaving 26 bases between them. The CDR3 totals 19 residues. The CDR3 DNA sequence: TGTGCCAGCAGCTTAGAGCTGGGCGGTTGTGGGCAGGGTGACGATGAGCAGTTCTTG. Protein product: CASSLELGGCGQGDDEQFL.

For the CDR3, the DNA is TGTGCCTGGATCAGCGGGGGAACCTATAGCACAGATACGCAGTATTTT. As protein: CAWISGGTYSTDTQYF. This chain uses TRBV30 with TRBJ2-3; 8 bases are shared with TRBD2. The length of the CDR3 is 16 residues. Germline-derived CDR1 and CDR2 are GTSNPN and SVGIG (reference sequence). V gave up 4 bases and J gave up 0 bases; unmatched junction bases: 9.

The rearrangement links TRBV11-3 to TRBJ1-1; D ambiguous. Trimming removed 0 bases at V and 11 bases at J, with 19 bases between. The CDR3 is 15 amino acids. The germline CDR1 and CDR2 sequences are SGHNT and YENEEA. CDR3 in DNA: TGTGCCAGCAGCTTAGATTCGGGGAGAGACACTGGTGCTTTCTTT. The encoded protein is CASSLDSGRDTGAFF.

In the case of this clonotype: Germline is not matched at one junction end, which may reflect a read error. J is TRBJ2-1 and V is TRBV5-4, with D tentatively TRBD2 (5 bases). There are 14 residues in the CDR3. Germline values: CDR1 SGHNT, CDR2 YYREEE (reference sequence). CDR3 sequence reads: CVSNLIAAGKEQFF. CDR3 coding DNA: TGTGTCAGCAACTTGATCGCTGCCGGGAAGGAGCAGTTCTTC.

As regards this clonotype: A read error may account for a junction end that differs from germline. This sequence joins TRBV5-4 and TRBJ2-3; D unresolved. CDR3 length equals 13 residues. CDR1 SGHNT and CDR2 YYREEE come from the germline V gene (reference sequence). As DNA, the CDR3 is TGTGCCAACAGCTTGAAGTCCATAGATACGCAGTATTTT. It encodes CANSLKSIDTQYF.

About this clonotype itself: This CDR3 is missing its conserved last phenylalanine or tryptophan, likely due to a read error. The CDR3 DNA is TGTGCCAGCTGCTTAGAACAGGGGATGAACACTGAAGCTTTCCTT. This codes for CASCLEQGMNTEAFL. The genes are TRBV5-4 and TRBJ1-1; 7 bases are a match to TRBD1. The length of the CDR3 is 15 residues. CDR1 and CDR2 (germline): SGHNT, YYREEE (reference sequence).

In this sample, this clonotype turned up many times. The CDR3 protein is CASSQLIGGDTQYF. CDR3 in DNA: TGCGCCAGCAGCCAATTAATCGGCGGGGATACGCAGTATTTT. The chain joins TRBV4-3 to TRBJ2-3, with D maybe TRBD2 (5 bases). This CDR3 comprises 14 residues. The V end lost 2 bases, the J end lost 6 bases, and 12 bases lay between the germline ends. Germline V gene sequence: CDR1 LGHNA, CDR2 YSLEER.